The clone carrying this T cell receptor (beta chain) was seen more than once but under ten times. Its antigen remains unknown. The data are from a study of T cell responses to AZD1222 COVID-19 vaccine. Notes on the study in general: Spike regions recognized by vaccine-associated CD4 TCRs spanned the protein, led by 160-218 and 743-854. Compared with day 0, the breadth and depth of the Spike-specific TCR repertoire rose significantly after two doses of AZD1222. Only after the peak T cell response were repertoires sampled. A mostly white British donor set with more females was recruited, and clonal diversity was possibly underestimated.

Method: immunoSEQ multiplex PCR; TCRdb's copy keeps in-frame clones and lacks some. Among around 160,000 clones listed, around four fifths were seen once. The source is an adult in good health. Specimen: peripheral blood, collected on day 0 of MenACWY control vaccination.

Here the CDR3 reads CASSRGPSEGAAPGQPQHF. The CDR3 DNA is TGTGCCAGCTCCAGGGGACCATCGGAGGGGGCCGCCCCCGGCCAGCCCCAGCATTTT. The V call is TRBV7-9, the J call TRBJ1-5; TRBD1 aligns across 7 bases. The CDR3 is made up of 19 amino acids. Trimming removed 8 bases from V and 7 bases from J; junction bases left unmatched: 26. CDR1 and CDR2 (germline): SEHNR, FQNEAQ (reference sequence). The variable domain in full, completed from reference TRBV7-9 and TRBJ1-5, reads DTGVSQNPRHKITKRGQNVTFRCDPISEHNRLYWYRQTLGQGPEFLTYFQNEAQLEKSRLLSDRFSAERPKGSFSTLEIQRTEQGDSAMYLCASSRGPSEGAAPGQPQHFGDGTRLSIL.